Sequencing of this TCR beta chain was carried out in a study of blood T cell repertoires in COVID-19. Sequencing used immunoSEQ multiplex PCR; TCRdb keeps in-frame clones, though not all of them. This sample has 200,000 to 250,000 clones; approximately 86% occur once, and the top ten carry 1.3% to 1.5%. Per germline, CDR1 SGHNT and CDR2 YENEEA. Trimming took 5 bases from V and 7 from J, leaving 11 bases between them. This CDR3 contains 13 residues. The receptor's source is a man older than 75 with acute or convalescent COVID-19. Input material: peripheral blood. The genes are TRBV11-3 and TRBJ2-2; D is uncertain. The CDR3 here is CASSPHKFGELFF. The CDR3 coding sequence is TGTGCCAGCAGCCCCCACAAGTTCGGGGAGCTGTTTTTT. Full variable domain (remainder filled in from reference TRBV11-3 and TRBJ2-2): EAGVVQSPRYKIIEKKQPVAFWCNPISGHNTLYWYLQNLGQGPELLIRYENEEAVDDSQLPKDRFSAERLKGVDSTLKIQPAELGDSAVYLCASSPHKFGELFFGEGSRLTVL.